This T cell receptor (beta chain) was obtained from a study of blood T cell repertoires in COVID-19. The V and J ends lost 2 bases and 4 bases respectively, with 8 bases between them. In germline, CDR1 is ENHRY, CDR2 SYGVKD. This CDR3 is 13 amino acids long. Assay used: immunoSEQ multiplex PCR; TCRdb lists only in-frame clones, some missing. The sample holds around 270,000 clones, 70% to 90% seen once. V usage is TRBV10-3 and J usage is TRBJ2-5, with D tentatively TRBD2 (6 bases). The receptor comes from a woman in her thirties who had recovered from COVID-19. Sequencing input: PBMCs or T cells enriched from blood (not recorded which). CDR3 amino acids: CAISEASVETQYF. The CDR3 nucleotides read TGTGCCATCAGTGAGGCTAGCGTAGAGACCCAGTACTTC.